This T cell receptor (beta chain) comes out of a study of early T cells in non-severe SARS-CoV-2 infection. Turning to the study itself: From unsorted whole blood, bulk RNA was sequenced, and the chains remained unpaired.

The library protocol tagged individual cDNA molecules with unique molecular identifiers. One entry per CDR3 protein results from TCRdb running MiXCR on the 5' RACE reads. Found here are tens of thousands of distinct CDR3 sequences, 7.5% to 9% of them singletons; the top ten hold 3.9%. As to this clonotype: Its target is unknown.

Study-wide findings and caveats: Missing private and CD4 specificities, VDJdb matching favored anti-spike CD8 responses.

CDR1 and CDR2 (germline): SGHTA, FQGNSA. V was cut by 5 bases and J by 2 bases, with 12 bases left in between. The CDR3 runs to 14 residues. The sequencing used whole blood, collected at baseline. V gene TRBV7-2 combines with J gene TRBJ2-5; D not certain. The clonotype comes from an adult who was a healthcare worker with PCR-confirmed SARS-CoV-2 infection or an uninfected control (not recorded which). For the CDR3, the DNA is TGTGCCAGCAGCCCCTCAGGCGTACAAGAGACCCAGTACTTC. Protein product: CASSPSGVQETQYF.